Listed here are 18 T cell receptor beta chains from one sample, sequenced in a study of blood T cell repertoires in COVID-19. Clones were sequenced by immunoSEQ multiplex PCR, and TCRdb holds only the in-frame ones, with some missing. In the table there are under 300,000 clones, roughly 91% of which are singletons. The sample was PBMCs or T cells enriched from blood (not recorded which). The source is a woman between 55 and 75 years old who had recovered from COVID-19.

The rearrangement joins TRBV2 to TRBJ1-5, with D possibly TRBD1 on 5 matching bases. CDR1 is SNHLY, CDR2 FYNNEI, per germline. The CDR3 is 13 residues long. V lost 4 bases and J 10 bases, leaving 14 bases between the germline ends. CDR3 bases: TGTGCCAGCAGTGGGGACTCAGTTCAACCCCAGCATTTT. Protein: CASSGDSVQPQHF. Full variable domain (rest looked up from reference TRBV2 and TRBJ1-5): EPEVTQTPSHQVTQMGQEVILRCVPISNHLYFYWYRQILGQKVEFLVSFYNNEISEKSEIFDDQFSVERPDGSNFTLKIRSTKLEDSAMYFCASSGDSVQPQHFGDGTRLSIL.

The chain employs TRBV24-1 and TRBJ2-7; TRBD2 might be the D (5 bases). The germline V gene encodes CDR1 KGHDR and CDR2 SFDVKD. CDR3 length: 15 residues. Trimming pared 5 bases from V and 3 bases from J, leaving 16 bases between. CDR3 sequence (DNA): TGTGCCACCAGTGTCAGGACTCCCGAAGTCTACGAGCAGTACTTC. Translation: CATSVRTPEVYEQYF.

The rearrangement joins TRBV9 to TRBJ1-1, with 7 bases that match TRBD1. CDR1 and CDR2 from the germline V gene are SGDLS and YYNGEE. J gave up 4 bases and V 0 bases, and 3 bases lay outside the gene matches. The CDR3 totals 14 residues. In DNA, the CDR3 is TGTGCCAGCAGCGTAGAAAACAGGGGCACTGAAGCTTTCTTT. Amino acid sequence: CASSVENRGTEAFF.

This clone was picked up a small number of times. The J gene is TRBJ1-4, the V gene TRBV27; no clear D gene. CDR3 length equals 16 residues. Germline loops: CDR1 MNHEY, CDR2 SMNVEV (reference sequence). The germline V and J ends were trimmed by 4 bases and 7 bases, with 19 bases remaining between them. CDR3: CASSSGRTTSFEKLFF. CDR3 sequence (DNA): TGTGCCAGCAGTTCGGGCCGAACAACTAGCTTTGAAAAACTGTTTTTT.

V gene TRBV7-6 combines with J gene TRBJ1-1, with 7 bases aligning to TRBD1. Germline V gene data show CDR1 as SGHVS and CDR2 as FNYEAQ. The CDR3 sequence is 15 residues long. V lost 5 bases and J lost 0; bases outside the gene matches: 6. CDR3 sequence reads: CASSLGTAMNTEAFF. CDR3 nucleotide sequence: TGTGCCAGCAGCCTAGGGACAGCCATGAACACTGAAGCTTTCTTT.

This chain links TRBV19 with TRBJ1-5; maybe TRBD1 (6 bases). The CDR3 is 14 residues long. V lost 9 bases and J lost 2, with 14 bases in between. Germline-derived CDR1 and CDR2 are LNHDA and SQIVND (reference sequence). Here the CDR3 DNA reads TGTGCCAGCGCTGAACAGGGTGGCAATCAGCCCCAGCATTTT. It translates to CASAEQGGNQPQHF.

The gene calls are TRBV18 and TRBJ1-2; D gene unclear. Per the germline V gene, CDR1 is KGHSH and CDR2 is LQKENI. This CDR3 comprises 13 residues. The V gene lost 3 bases and the J gene lost 8 bases, with 13 bases spanning the gap. For the CDR3, the DNA is TGTGCCAGCTCACCGCCCGAGGAGGCCGGCTACACCTTC. Its protein is CASSPPEEAGYTF.

The chain employs TRBV2 and TRBJ1-5; possible D gene TRBD1, 6 bases. With 5 bases removed from V and 0 bases from J, the gap between germline ends came to 11 bases. The CDR3 has 15 amino acids. Germline CDR1 SNHLY, CDR2 FYNNEI. The CDR3 spells CASSFRQASNQPQHF. For the CDR3, the DNA is TGTGCCAGCAGTTTCCGACAGGCTAGCAATCAGCCCCAGCATTTT. The full variable domain, in which reference TRBV2 and TRBJ1-5 provide the parts outside the CDR3, is EPEVTQTPSHQVTQMGQEVILRCVPISNHLYFYWYRQILGQKVEFLVSFYNNEISEKSEIFDDQFSVERPDGSNFTLKIRSTKLEDSAMYFCASSFRQASNQPQHFGDGTRLSIL.

This chain connects TRBV14 to TRBJ1-2; no firm D call. Germline V lookup: CDR1 SGHDN, CDR2 FVKESK. The CDR3 consists of 14 residues. The V and J ends lost 5 bases and 0 bases respectively, with 10 bases between them. The CDR3 DNA reads TGTGCCAGCAGCGTTCAACTAGCTAACTATGGCTACACCTTC. Its translation is CASSVQLANYGYTF.

V and J are TRBV3-1 (or the pseudogene TRBV3-2) and TRBJ1-4; D is undetermined. CDR1 is LGHDT, CDR2 YNNKEL, per germline (reference sequence). Trimming cost V 7 bases and J 11 bases, with 17 bases left between them. The CDR3 runs to 13 residues. CDR3 in DNA: TGTGCCAGCACCCCCCCATCCAGGAAGAAACTGTTTTTT. This gives the protein CASTPPSRKKLFF.

The J gene is TRBJ1-2, the V gene TRBV19; D unclear. The CDR3 runs 15 residues. Germline assignment: CDR1 LNHDA and CDR2 SQIVND (reference sequence). V gave up 7 bases and J gave up 2 bases, with 17 bases separating them. The CDR3 is CASTPGSRINYGYTF. For the CDR3, the DNA is TGTGCCAGTACCCCAGGCTCCAGGATCAACTATGGCTACACCTTC.

The chain links TRBV19 to TRBJ1-4; D is unclear. The length of the CDR3 is 13 residues. Germline-derived CDR1 and CDR2 are LNHDA and SQIVND (reference sequence). V was clipped by 1 base and J by 5 bases, with 5 bases between them. Here the CDR3 reads CASSIGLNEKLFF. Here the CDR3 DNA reads TGTGCCAGTAGTATAGGGCTCAATGAAAAACTGTTTTTT.

The V and J genes are TRBV6-4 and TRBJ2-1; 13 positions agree with TRBD2. V shed 5 bases and J 2 bases; nucleotides not matched to a gene: 6. Germline assignment: CDR1 MRHNA and CDR2 SNTAGT. The CDR3 has 17 residues. The CDR3 reads CASSWTSGRTPYNEQFF. In DNA form, the CDR3 reads TGTGCCAGCAGTTGGACTAGCGGGAGAACCCCCTACAATGAGCAGTTCTTC.

The chain combines TRBV18 with TRBJ1-5; tentative D call: TRBD1 (5 bases). This CDR3 is built from 13 residues. Trimming removed 8 bases from V and 4 bases from J, with 12 bases in between. CDR1 KGHSH and CDR2 LQKENI come from the germline V gene. CDR3 in DNA: TGTGCCAGCCGGCGGGACGGTAATCAGCCCCAGCATTTT. Translating it yields CASRRDGNQPQHF.

The chain couples TRBV5-1 to TRBJ2-5, with D hard to call. V lost 3 bases and J 1 base, leaving 10 bases between the germline ends. Germline assignment: CDR1 SGHRS and CDR2 YFSETQ. This CDR3 region has 14 residues. DNA of the CDR3: TGCGCCAGCAGCTCGTTCGCTAGCCAAGAGACCCAGTACTTC. It yields the protein CASSSFASQETQYF.

The chain links TRBV5-1 to TRBJ1-1; D gene ambiguous. The germline V gene encodes CDR1 SGHRS and CDR2 YFSETQ. The CDR3 has 15 residues. V lost 1 base, J lost 1 base, and 11 bases lay in between. CDR3 in amino acids: CASSLYSSGNTEAFF. CDR3 bases: TGCGCCAGCAGCTTGTATTCCAGTGGGAACACTGAAGCTTTCTTT.

The rearrangement uses TRBV5-6 and TRBJ2-3, with a tentative D call TRBD1 (6 bases). Trimming took 5 bases from V and 0 from J, leaving 22 bases between them. This CDR3 contains 18 residues. From germline, CDR1 is SGHDT and CDR2 YYEEEE. The CDR3 is CASSPLLGAGFSTDTQYF. In DNA, the CDR3 is TGTGCCAGCAGTCCCTTGCTGGGGGCGGGTTTTAGCACAGATACGCAGTATTTT.

This chain connects TRBV13 to TRBJ2-3; 13 positions match TRBD2. The CDR3 spans 16 residues. V dropped 5 bases and J dropped 5; count of bases not matched to a gene: 7. Germline CDR1 and CDR2: PRHDT and FYEKMQ (reference sequence). The DNA for the CDR3 is TGTGCCAGCAGCAAACTAGCGGGGGGGCCTGTAGATACGCAGTATTTT. Encoded protein: CASSKLAGGPVDTQYF.